A selection of T cell receptor beta chains follows, all from one sample in a study of early T cells in non-severe SARS-CoV-2 infection. TCRdb re-called the 5' RACE reads with MiXCR, one entry per CDR3 protein. The table has roughly 68,000 distinct CDR3 sequences, about 4.9% seen once; the top ten hold 4% to 5%. What was sequenced was whole blood. Receptor source: an adult who was a healthcare worker with PCR-confirmed SARS-CoV-2 infection or an uninfected control (not recorded which). The CDR3 runs from the conserved cysteine through the conserved F or W. Each record gives: J gene, clone size, D gene, V gene, CDR3 DNA, CDR3 protein. The D gene is left open where the match is weak. Rows give clone size only sometimes, using once, few, many, or a class for an expanded clone.

TRBJ2-1	many	TRBD2	TRBV6-2/TRBV6-3	TGTGCCAGCAGTCCGGGACTAGGTCTTTCAGGCGTCTACAATGAGCAGTTCTTC	CASSPGLGLSGVYNEQFF
TRBJ2-7	many	.	TRBV7-2	TGTGCCAGCAGCTTAGAGTTTTCCTACGAGCAGTACTTC	CASSLEFSYEQYF
TRBJ2-3	few	TRBD1	TRBV6-1	TGTGCCAGCATCAGGACAGGGACAGATACGCAGTATTTT	CASIRTGTDTQYF
TRBJ1-1	many	.	TRBV21-1	TGTGCCAGCAGTCAAAAGGCAACTAGAAACCAGCCTGAAGCTTTCTTT	CASSQKATRNQPEAFF
TRBJ2-7	few	.	TRBV12-3/TRBV12-4	TGTGCCAGCAGTGACAGCTATGTGGGCGAGCAGTACTTC	CASSDSYVGEQYF
TRBJ2-7	.	.	TRBV5-5	TGTGCCAGCAGCTTGACAACGGAAAAGCAGTACTTC	CASSLTTEKQYF
TRBJ2-3	many	.	TRBV11-2	TGTGCCAGCAGCTTAGGCACAGATACGCAGTATTTT	CASSLGTDTQYF
TRBJ2-1	few	TRBD2	TRBV28	TGTGCCAGCACAAATAGCGGGAGTCTGGGATACAATGAGCAGTTCTTC	CASTNSGSLGYNEQFF
TRBJ2-6	few	.	TRBV11-2	TGTGCCAGCAGCTTACCCCCGGAACTGAGCTCTGGGGCCAACGTCCTGACTTTC	CASSLPPELSSGANVLTF
TRBJ2-3	many	TRBD2	TRBV6-2/TRBV6-3	TGTGCCAGCAGCTTGGGACTAGCGGGAGAACAAGATACGCAGTATTTT	CASSLGLAGEQDTQYF
TRBJ2-1	many	TRBD2	TRBV7-9	TGTGCCAGCAGCCCGCGGACTAGCGGGAGGTTCTATGAGCAGTTCTTC	CASSPRTSGRFYEQFF
TRBJ1-1	few	TRBD1	TRBV5-1	TGCGCCAGCAGCGCAGACAGGGAGCCCTTTTTTTTGAACACTGAAGCTTTCTTT	CASSADREPFFLNTEAFF
TRBJ2-3	many	.	TRBV5-1	TGCGCCAGCAGCTTTACACAGGGCACAGATACGCAGTATTTT	CASSFTQGTDTQYF
TRBJ2-1	few	.	TRBV5-5	TGTGCCAGCAGCTTAAGGGGAACGTACAATGAGCAGTTCTTC	CASSLRGTYNEQFF
TRBJ2-3	.	.	TRBV29-1	TGCAGCGTTCTCAAAACGACAGATACGCAGTATTTT	CSVLKTTDTQYF